Below, 20 T cell receptor beta chains from the same sample are listed, as sequenced in a study of T-cell memory formation after mild COVID-19. TCRdb independently ran MiXCR on the 5' RACE reads; one entry per CDR3 protein. The sample contains about 310,000 distinct CDR3 sequences, just under 20% of which appear only once. Sample: PBMCs or a T cell subset sorted from them (not recorded which). These receptors originate from a man aged 18 to 35 who had mild COVID-19 (a few samples of this study predate the infection). Cell type and time point are not known.

The genes are TRBV4-3 and TRBJ1-6; 10 bases align to TRBD1. The CDR3 contains 16 residues. J lost 7 bases, V lost 4 bases, and 7 bases had no gene match. Germline lookup yields CDR1 LGHNA and CDR2 YSLEER. CDR3 DNA sequence: TGCGCCAGCAGCCGAACCGGGACAGGGGACAATTCACCCCTCCACTTT. It specifies CASSRTGTGDNSPLHF.

This chain uses TRBV5-4 with TRBJ2-5; D may be TRBD1 (6 bases). CDR1 is SGHNT, CDR2 YYREEE, per germline (reference sequence). The CDR3 extends over 14 amino acids. With 2 bases removed from V and 1 base from J, the gap between germline ends came to 9 bases. The CDR3 loop reads CASSFRQAQETQYF. CDR3 DNA sequence: TGTGCCAGCAGCTTTCGACAGGCCCAAGAGACCCAGTACTTC.

The CDR3 region is CSAREQGAYEQYV. In nucleotides, the CDR3 is TGCAGTGCCCGGGAACAGGGGGCCTACGAGCAGTACGTC. The genes are TRBV20-1 and TRBJ2-7; the match to TRBD1 covers 8 bases. Per the germline V gene, CDR1 is DFQATT and CDR2 is SNEGSKA (reference sequence). The CDR3 extends over 13 amino acids. The J segment lost 2 bases and the V segment lost 6 bases, leaving 6 bases of the junction unmatched.

A single count supports this clonotype. The chain carries TRBV11-2 and TRBJ1-1, with D perhaps matching TRBD1 (6 bases). Trimming took off 5 bases at V and 10 bases at J, with 29 bases between the two ends. CDR1 and CDR2 (germline): SGHAT, FQNNGV. The CDR3 sequence is 17 residues long. CDR3 nucleotides: TGTGCCAGCAGCCCCCACCCCCGGGGGCAGGGAGGTGTAGGAGCTTTCTTT. It encodes CASSPHPRGQGGVGAFF. Together with reference TRBV11-2 and TRBJ1-1, the CDR3 gives the full variable domain: EAGVAQSPRYKIIEKRQSVAFWCNPISGHATLYWYQQILGQGPKLLIQFQNNGVVDDSQLPKDRFSAERLKGVDSTLKIQPAKLEDSAVYLCASSPHPRGQGGVGAFFGQGTRLTVV.

This rearrangement joins TRBV20-1 to TRBJ2-1, with D tentatively TRBD1 (6 bases). Germline-derived CDR1 and CDR2 are DFQATT and SNEGSKA (reference sequence). The CDR3 extends over 14 amino acids. The V gene lost 6 bases and the J gene lost 4 bases, with 16 bases spanning the gap. CDR3 in DNA: TGCAGTGCGGAGAGAGGGGGTCGGTACAATGAGCAGTTCTTC. This codes for CSAERGGRYNEQFF.

This clonotype occurred a few times. The chain employs TRBV7-9 and TRBJ1-4; 7 bases fit TRBD1. The CDR3 contains 17 residues. J gave up 0 bases and V 5 bases, and 9 bases lay outside the gene matches. Germline assignment: CDR1 SEHNR and CDR2 FQNEAQ (reference sequence). Here the CDR3 reads CASSRGQNTATNEKLFF. The CDR3 nucleotides read TGTGCCAGCAGCCGGGGACAGAATACCGCAACTAATGAAAAACTGTTTTTT.

This clonotype has a handful of counts. V and J are TRBV14 and TRBJ1-3; a weak D match, TRBD1 (5 bases). The CDR3 runs to 17 residues. Germline assignment: CDR1 SGHDN and CDR2 FVKESK. Trimming removed 5 bases from V and 0 bases from J, with 17 bases in between. The CDR3 sequence: CASSDLRTTGSGNTIYF. CDR3 bases: TGTGCCAGCAGCGATTTGCGAACCACAGGCTCTGGAAACACCATATATTTT.

This clonotype was counted between two and nine times. The rearrangement joins TRBV6-2 or TRBV6-3 to TRBJ2-7, with D possibly matching TRBD1 (6 bases). The germline V gene encodes CDR1 MNHEY and CDR2 SVGEGT. This CDR3 spans 13 amino acids. Between the trimmed V and J ends, which lost 5 bases and 3 bases, there was a span of 11 bases. CDR3: CASSPDRYYEQYV. The CDR3 DNA reads TGTGCCAGCAGTCCGGACAGATACTACGAGCAGTACGTC.

V gene TRBV6-2 or TRBV6-3 combines with J gene TRBJ1-2; D remains unclear. The V gene lost 0 bases and the J gene lost 5 bases, with 13 bases spanning the gap. The CDR3 contains 15 residues. Germline V gene data show CDR1 as MNHEY and CDR2 as SVGEGT. The CDR3: CASSYSELSEYGYTF. The CDR3 DNA reads as TGTGCCAGCAGTTACTCCGAGTTGTCCGAGTATGGCTACACCTTC.

J is TRBJ1-2 and V is TRBV12-3 or TRBV12-4; no clear D. The CDR3 covers 12 residues. Trimming stripped 5 bases from V and 0 bases from J, with 4 bases between. The CDR3 sequence: CASSPTNYGYTF. CDR3 sequence (DNA): TGTGCCAGCAGTCCCACTAACTATGGCTACACCTTC.

This clonotype has more than one count but fewer than ten. The CDR3 coding sequence is TGTGCCAGCAGTGGCGATAGCAATCAGCCCCAGCATTTT. It specifies CASSGDSNQPQHF. The gene calls are TRBV7-9 and TRBJ1-5, with no clear D. The CDR3 runs to 13 residues. Germline CDR1 and CDR2: SEHNR and FQNEAQ (reference sequence). V was pared by 6 bases and J by 0 bases, with 6 bases between. Supplemented by reference TRBV7-9 and TRBJ1-5, the full variable domain reads DTGVSQNPRHKITKRGQNVTFRCDPISEHNRLYWYRQTLGQGPEFLTYFQNEAQLEKSRLLSDRFSAERPKGSFSTLEIQRTEQGDSAMYLCASSGDSNQPQHFGDGTRLSIL.

This chain's CDR3 is CASSSADRGVTGELFF. DNA of the CDR3: TGTGCCAGCAGCTCGGCGGACAGAGGGGTCACCGGGGAGCTGTTTTTT. V is TRBV11-3 and J is TRBJ2-2; D is perhaps TRBD1 (6 bases). This CDR3 spans 16 amino acids. CDR1 is SGHNT and CDR2 is YENEEA in the germline V gene. V was pared by 4 bases and J by 4 bases, with 16 bases between.

The rearrangement uses TRBV18 and TRBJ2-1; TRBD1 aligns across 8 bases. CDR1 and CDR2 from the germline V gene are KGHSH and LQKENI. CDR3 length: 15 amino acids. Germline trimming cut 0 bases from V and 8 bases from J; bases unmatched to any gene: 6. The CDR3 sequence: CASSPPGQGPDEQFF. The CDR3 region has the DNA TGTGCCAGCTCACCACCCGGACAGGGTCCTGATGAGCAGTTCTTC.

This clonotype has more than one count but fewer than ten. The rearrangement links TRBV20-1 to TRBJ2-5; 12 positions match TRBD2. The CDR3 loop spans 16 amino acids. V was clipped by 1 base and J by 4 bases; unmatched bases: 7. Germline V CDR1 and CDR2: DFQATT, SNEGSKA (reference sequence). The CDR3 DNA sequence: TGCAGTGCTAGAGCCGCTAGCGGGGGGGCCACAGAGACCCAGTACTTC. This codes for CSARAASGGATETQYF.

This clonotype was detected a few times. The CDR3 reads CASSPAGGGSTDTQYF. CDR3 sequence (DNA): TGCGCCAGCAGCCCCGCCGGGGGGGGAAGCACAGATACGCAGTATTTT. The rearrangement joins TRBV4-1 to TRBJ2-3, with 8 bases aligning to TRBD2. With 4 bases clipped from V and 0 bases from J, the junction kept 6 bases outside the gene matches. The CDR3 length is 16 residues. Per germline, CDR1 MGHRA and CDR2 YSYEKL.

This clonotype was seen only a few times. This rearrangement joins TRBV21-1 to TRBJ2-5. TRBV21-1 is annotated as a pseudogene. The CDR3 runs 14 residues. CDR3 loop: CASSSRLFQETQYF. The CDR3 DNA follows: TGTGCCAGCAGCAGCAGACTGTTCCAAGAGACCCAGTACTTC.

In this sample, this clonotype turned up once. The rearrangement links TRBV9 to TRBJ2-5; 7 nucleotides line up with TRBD1. V was pared by 4 bases and J by 4 bases, with 10 bases of the junction left unmatched. The CDR3 has 15 amino acids. In germline, CDR1 is SGDLS, CDR2 YYNGEE. CDR3 coding DNA: TGTGCCAGCAGCCCACCCGGACAGGCGGGAGAGACCCAGTACTTC. This sequence encodes CASSPPGQAGETQYF.

A few counts support this clonotype. The V call is TRBV6-2 or TRBV6-3, the J call TRBJ1-5, with TRBD1 as a possible D gene (5 bases). This CDR3 is built from 16 residues. The germline CDR1 and CDR2 sequences are MNHEY and SVGEGT. Trimming removed 1 base from V and 4 bases from J, with 14 bases in between. CDR3 DNA sequence: TGTGCCAGCAGTTACTTCCCGCCAGGGCGGAATCAGCCCCAGCATTTT. Its protein product is CASSYFPPGRNQPQHF.

The CDR3 spells CASSLVSGTDEQFF. The CDR3 DNA sequence: TGCGCCAGCAGCTTGGTATCAGGGACCGATGAGCAGTTCTTC. This chain uses TRBV5-1 with TRBJ2-1; D may be TRBD1 or TRBD2 (5 bases each). The CDR3 is 14 amino acids. CDR1 and CDR2 from the germline V gene are SGHRS and YFSETQ. V lost 0 bases, J lost 8 bases, and 12 bases lay in between.

This clonotype was recorded a few times. The V gene is TRBV5-4, the J gene TRBJ2-3; 16 nucleotides line up with TRBD2. CDR3 length equals 19 residues. V trimming: 4 bases; J trimming: 3 bases; junction bases outside the gene matches: 11. Germline V lookup: CDR1 SGHNT, CDR2 YYREEE (reference sequence). CDR3: CASSQPGTSGGAGTDTQYF. The CDR3 bases are TGTGCCAGCAGCCAGCCCGGGACTAGCGGGGGGGCCGGGACAGATACGCAGTATTTT.